This T cell receptor beta chain was identified in a study of OX40 agonist ivuxolimab in advanced cancers. To note about this clone: Its cognate antigen is unknown.

Using immunoSEQ multiplex PCR, the repertoire was profiled, and TCRdb retains in-frame clones only, with some absent. Of about 17,000 clones listed, roughly four fifths are singletons. General observations from the study: With doses of 0.1 to 3.0 mg/kg, CD4+ and CD8+ blood T cells had undergone clonal expansion by week 6.

It was autoimmune disease history or systemic immunosuppression that excluded patients. The CDR3 runs 14 residues. Trimming took 2 bases from V and 4 from J; bases not matched to a gene: 4. Per germline, CDR1 GTSNPN and CDR2 SVGIG (reference sequence). Source: CD4+ or CD8+ T cells sorted from blood, taken in a trial of the OX40 agonist ivuxolimab. The chain recombines TRBV30 with TRBJ2-1, with TRBD2 matching 8 bases. The clonotype comes from an adult with an advanced solid tumor such as melanoma, head and neck, liver or kidney cancer. In DNA form, the CDR3 reads TGTGCCTGGAGTTCCGGGACTAGATACAATGAGCAGTTCTTC. It translates to CAWSSGTRYNEQFF.